Below are 22 T cell receptor beta chains sequenced from a single sample in a study of T cell responses to AZD1222 COVID-19 vaccine. Produced via immunoSEQ multiplex PCR; TCRdb's table is partial and in-frame only. In the table there are roughly 100,000 clones, more than 70% of which are singletons. The sample consisted of peripheral blood, taken on day 0 of AZD1222 vaccination. Every receptor here comes from an adult in good health.

The CDR3 coding sequence is TGCGCCAGCAGCCAGCCAGGTTTCCAAGATACGCAGTATTTT. Protein: CASSQPGFQDTQYF. The gene calls are TRBV4-3 and TRBJ2-3; no clear D gene. Germline loops: CDR1 LGHNA, CDR2 YSLEER. The CDR3 totals 14 residues. Trimming took off 3 bases at V and 5 bases at J, with 12 bases between the two ends.

The rearrangement links TRBV6-2 or TRBV6-3 to TRBJ2-3; a possible D gene is TRBD1 (5 bases). The CDR3 covers 15 residues. V shed 3 bases and J shed 3 bases, with 13 bases lying between them. Germline CDR1 reads MNHEY; CDR2 reads SVGEGT. The CDR3 is CASSYLGAETDTQYF. In DNA, the CDR3 is TGTGCCAGCAGTTATCTTGGGGCAGAAACAGATACGCAGTATTTT.

The chain employs TRBV27 and TRBJ1-5; TRBD1 matches at 8 bases. Trimming cost V 6 bases and J 4 bases; bases outside gene matches: 11. Germline CDR1 and CDR2: MNHEY and SMNVEV (reference sequence). This CDR3 is built from 16 residues. For the CDR3, the DNA is TGTGCCAGCAGATTAGGGGGACAGGTAGATAATCAGCCCCAGCATTTT. Encoded protein: CASRLGGQVDNQPQHF.

V usage is TRBV5-6 and J usage is TRBJ2-5, with 9 bases aligning to TRBD1. The germline gives CDR1 SGHDT, CDR2 YYEEEE. V trimming: 1 base; J trimming: 5 bases; junction bases outside the gene matches: 6. The CDR3 has 15 residues. This CDR3 is CASSLSRDRDETQYF. The CDR3 nucleotides read TGTGCCAGCAGCTTGTCCCGGGACAGGGACGAGACCCAGTACTTC.

The chain carries TRBV18 and TRBJ1-1; D is undetermined. From germline, CDR1 is KGHSH and CDR2 LQKENI. The CDR3 is 15 residues long. V was shortened by 0 bases and J by 7 bases, with 15 bases between the two germline ends. The CDR3: CASSPPVVGKNEAFF. The CDR3 coding sequence is TGTGCCAGCTCACCACCGGTCGTAGGGAAGAATGAAGCTTTCTTT.

This chain connects TRBV25-1 to TRBJ2-5, with D perhaps matching TRBD1 (5 bases). The CDR3 is 17 amino acids. Germline loops: CDR1 MGHDK, CDR2 SYGVNS. The ends were cut back, 1 base at V and 2 bases at J, with 17 bases in the middle. The CDR3 DNA is TGTGCCAGCAGTGAATTAGGGGTGGGCAGGGCGCAAGAGACCCAGTACTTC. It specifies CASSELGVGRAQETQYF. Combining the CDR3 with reference TRBV25-1 and TRBJ2-5 gives the whole variable domain EADIYQTPRYLVIGTGKKITLECSQTMGHDKMYWYQQDPGMELHLIHYSYGVNSTEKGDLSSESTVSRIRTEHFPLTLESARPSHTSQYLCASSELGVGRAQETQYFGPGTRLLVL.

Here the CDR3 reads CASSQVRYSYEQYF. The DNA of the CDR3 is TGTGCCAGCAGCCAGGTCCGATACTCCTACGAGCAGTACTTC. The rearrangement joins TRBV14 to TRBJ2-7; no firm D call. The germline CDR1 and CDR2 sequences are SGHDN and FVKESK. This CDR3 contains 14 residues. V lost 3 bases and J 0 bases, leaving 9 bases between the germline ends.

The chain uses TRBV3-1 (or the pseudogene TRBV3-2) and TRBJ1-1; no firm D call. Trimming pared 1 base from V and 0 bases from J, leaving 12 bases between. This CDR3 spans 16 amino acids. Germline values: CDR1 LGHDT, CDR2 YNNKEL (reference sequence). CDR3 protein: CASSQVAGPVNTEAFF. The CDR3 DNA reads TGTGCCAGCAGCCAAGTAGCAGGCCCCGTGAACACTGAAGCTTTCTTT.

The chain is built from TRBV10-3 and TRBJ2-5, with 7 bases fitting TRBD2. The CDR3 has 14 amino acids. Trimming removed 3 bases from V and 5 bases from J; junction bases left unmatched: 6. Germline V gene lookup returns CDR1 ENHRY and CDR2 SYGVKD. The CDR3: CAISESGGMETQYF. Written as DNA, the CDR3 is TGTGCCATCAGTGAATCGGGAGGCATGGAGACCCAGTACTTC.

This sequence joins TRBV4-3 and TRBJ2-7, with D unclear. Germline-derived CDR1 and CDR2 are LGHNA and YSLEER. This CDR3 region has 17 residues. V shed 4 bases and J shed 0 bases, with 19 bases lying between them. CDR3 amino acids: CASSRKPGGLPSYEQYF. In DNA, the CDR3 is TGCGCCAGCAGCCGGAAACCAGGTGGTCTCCCCTCCTACGAGCAGTACTTC.

The chain has TRBV19 and TRBJ2-5; 12 nucleotides match TRBD2. This CDR3 is built from 15 residues. V lost 6 bases and J lost 0; bases outside the gene matches: 2. Germline CDR1 reads LNHDA; CDR2 reads SQIVND (reference sequence). CDR3 residues: CASRGLAGYQETQYF. The CDR3 DNA follows: TGTGCCAGTAGGGGACTAGCGGGCTACCAAGAGACCCAGTACTTC.

V usage is TRBV19 and J usage is TRBJ1-2, with D uncertain. Germline assignment: CDR1 LNHDA and CDR2 SQIVND (reference sequence). The CDR3 runs 13 residues. V was trimmed by 7 bases and J by 4 bases, leaving 13 bases between them. The CDR3 region is CASKPEAFYGYTF. The CDR3 coding sequence is TGTGCCAGTAAGCCGGAGGCATTCTATGGCTACACCTTC.

This clone was counted only a few times. V is TRBV10-1 and J is TRBJ1-1; possible D gene TRBD1, 5 bases. The germline V and J ends were trimmed by 3 bases and 5 bases, with 19 bases remaining between them. Per the germline V gene, CDR1 is WNHNN and CDR2 is SYGVQD (reference sequence). This CDR3 has 16 amino acids. The DNA for the CDR3 is TGCGCCAGCAGTGAAGAGTACTCGGGAAGGGGTACTGAAGCTTTCTTT. As protein: CASSEEYSGRGTEAFF.

The CDR3 loop reads CASSQDGTSGRAVFYEQYF. CDR3 nucleotides: TGCGCCAGCAGCCAAGATGGGACTAGCGGGAGGGCGGTTTTCTACGAGCAGTACTTC. V gene TRBV4-3 combines with J gene TRBJ2-7; 16 bases agree with TRBD2. The germline V gene encodes CDR1 LGHNA and CDR2 YSLEER. Trimming took 0 bases from V and 3 from J; bases not matched to a gene: 8. There are 19 residues in the CDR3.

This clone was detected only once. This chain uses TRBV10-1 with TRBJ2-1; maybe TRBD2 (6 bases). Germline loops: CDR1 WNHNN, CDR2 SYGVQD (reference sequence). This CDR3 has 13 residues. Trimming took 4 bases from V and 6 from J, leaving 10 bases between them. CDR3 bases: TGCGCCAGCAGTGGGGAGGTGGGCAATGAGCAGTTCTTC. Its translation is CASSGEVGNEQFF.

This rearrangement joins TRBV14 to TRBJ2-7; no clear D. This CDR3 contains 13 residues. Trimming shortened V by 5 bases and J by 6 bases, and 14 bases separated the two germline ends. The V gene's germline CDR1 is SGHDN and CDR2 FVKESK. The CDR3, as DNA: TGTGCCAGCAGCGCCTCTGATAGCCGCGAGCAGTACTTC. Translation: CASSASDSREQYF. Variable domain in full (rest from reference TRBV14 and TRBJ2-7): EAGVTQFPSHSVIEKGQTVTLRCDPISGHDNLYWYRRVMGKEIKFLLHFVKESKQDESGMPNNRFLAERTGGTYSTLKVQPAELEDSGVYFCASSASDSREQYFGPGTRLTVT.

The chain uses TRBV2 and TRBJ2-1, with TRBD1 matching over 9 bases. The J segment lost 9 bases and the V segment lost 4 bases, leaving 1 base of the junction unmatched. The germline V gene has CDR1 SNHLY and CDR2 FYNNEI. The CDR3 is 12 amino acids. For the CDR3, the DNA is TGTGCCAGCAGTGTACAGGGGGCTGAGCAGTTCTTC. Protein: CASSVQGAEQFF. Based on the CDR3 plus reference TRBV2 and TRBJ2-1, the full variable domain is EPEVTQTPSHQVTQMGQEVILRCVPISNHLYFYWYRQILGQKVEFLVSFYNNEISEKSEIFDDQFSVERPDGSNFTLKIRSTKLEDSAMYFCASSVQGAEQFFGPGTRLTVL.

This chain uses TRBV7-9 with TRBJ1-6; D is ambiguous. Per the germline V gene, CDR1 is SEHNR and CDR2 is FQNEAQ (reference sequence). V shed 2 bases and J shed 7 bases, with 3 bases lying between them. The CDR3 runs 12 residues. CDR3 sequence (DNA): TGTGCCAGCAGCTTATCGAATTCACCCCTCCACTTT. This encodes CASSLSNSPLHF.

V gene TRBV29-1 combines with J gene TRBJ1-1; no definite D call. Trimming removed 3 bases at V and 4 bases at J, with 15 bases between. Per germline, CDR1 SQVTM and CDR2 ANQGSEA. This CDR3 comprises 14 residues. The CDR3 region is CSVDETTLGTEAFF. DNA for the CDR3: TGCAGCGTTGACGAGACAACCCTCGGCACTGAAGCTTTCTTT. Based on the CDR3 plus reference TRBV29-1 and TRBJ1-1, the full variable domain is SAVISQKPSRDICQRGTSLTIQCQVDSQVTMMFWYRQQPGQSLTLIATANQGSEATYESGFVIDKFPISRPNLTFSTLTVSNMSPEDSSIYLCSVDETTLGTEAFFGQGTRLTVV.

V and J are TRBV6-2 or TRBV6-3 and TRBJ2-7; 8 bases are shared with TRBD1. J was trimmed by 9 bases and V by 6 bases; bases with no gene match: 16. CDR3 length: 15 amino acids. Germline CDR1 reads MNHEY; CDR2 reads SVGEGT. The CDR3 sequence is CASSLEDRAWRGQYV. As DNA, the CDR3 is TGTGCCAGCAGCTTGGAGGACAGGGCTTGGCGCGGGCAGTACGTC.

The rearrangement links TRBV7-9 to TRBJ2-3; 10 nucleotides align to TRBD2. The V gene's germline CDR1 is SEHNR and CDR2 FQNEAQ (reference sequence). The CDR3 consists of 13 residues. Trimming took 8 bases from V and 4 from J; bases not matched to a gene: 3. The CDR3 is CASGLAGADTQYF. Written as DNA, the CDR3 is TGTGCCAGCGGCCTAGCGGGGGCAGATACGCAGTATTTT.

This chain connects TRBV5-1 to TRBJ1-1; 7 nucleotides align to TRBD1. V was clipped by 3 bases and J by 2 bases; unmatched bases: 7. The germline gives CDR1 SGHRS, CDR2 YFSETQ. This CDR3 has 15 residues. In nucleotides, the CDR3 is TGCGCCAGCAGCTATTTAGGACAGGTAAACACTGAAGCTTTCTTT. Translating it yields CASSYLGQVNTEAFF.